A selection of T cell receptor beta chains follows, all from one sample in a study of T cell responses to AZD1222 COVID-19 vaccine. Here immunoSEQ multiplex PCR was the method, and the copy in TCRdb shows in-frame clones only, minus some. This sample has 54,000 or so clones; roughly 90% occur once, and the top ten carry approximately 2%. The sequencing here drew on peripheral blood, taken on day 0 of AZD1222 vaccination. Source of these receptors: an adult in good health. The CDR3 runs from the conserved cysteine through the conserved F or W. D genes are given only for firm matches. Clone size is not always given. Where it is, it says once, few, many or a class for expanded clones.

J,V,size,D,CDR3,DNA
TRBJ2-7,TRBV11-2,.,TRBD2,CASSLVSGRAGEQYF,TGTGCCAGCAGCTTAGTTAGCGGGAGGGCTGGCGAGCAGTACTTC
TRBJ2-1,TRBV5-1,.,.,CASSWGDNLKQFF,TGCGCCAGCAGCTGGGGGGACAATTTGAAGCAGTTCTTC
TRBJ1-4,TRBV28,.,.,CASTPPGMEKLFF,TGTGCCAGCACTCCACCCGGGATGGAAAAACTGTTTTTT
TRBJ2-5,TRBV10-3,.,TRBD1,CAISDGTGPSGTQYF,TGTGCCATCAGTGACGGGACAGGGCCAAGCGGGACCCAGTACTTC
TRBJ2-7,TRBV20-1,.,.,CSAREYEQYF,TGCAGTGCTAGAGAATACGAGCAGTACTTC
TRBJ1-1,TRBV2,.,TRBD1,CASSKTGLATEAFF,TGTGCCAGCAGTAAGACAGGGTTGGCCACTGAAGCTTTCTTT
TRBJ1-4,TRBV19,once,.,CASSTAFAGRNEKLFF,TGTGCCAGTAGTACCGCCTTCGCAGGGCGTAATGAAAAACTGTTTTTT
TRBJ2-1,TRBV4-2,.,TRBD2,CASSIAGGPVDEQFF,TGTGCCAGCAGTATAGCGGGAGGGCCGGTCGATGAGCAGTTCTTC
TRBJ2-7,TRBV9,.,TRBD1,CASSVGLGQGYEQYF,TGTGCCAGCAGCGTAGGTCTGGGACAGGGGTACGAGCAGTACTTC
TRBJ1-1,TRBV19,few,.,CASSREKGRAFF,TGTGCCAGTAGTCGAGAGAAGGGCCGGGCTTTCTTT
TRBJ2-7,TRBV27,.,.,CASSPQEAARRYEQYF,TGTGCCAGCAGTCCCCAGGAGGCGGCTCGACGCTACGAGCAGTACTTC
TRBJ2-7,TRBV5-1,.,TRBD1,CASSSQGAQGYEQYF,TGCGCCAGCAGCTCCCAGGGGGCGCAAGGCTACGAGCAGTACTTC
TRBJ1-5,TRBV2,few,TRBD1,CASSDRAGGQPQHF,TGTGCCAGCAGTGATAGGGCAGGGGGTCAGCCCCAGCATTTT
TRBJ1-2,TRBV7-9,once,TRBD1,CASSRRTGDGYTF,TGTGCCAGCAGCCGCAGGACAGGGGATGGCTACACCTTC
TRBJ2-1,TRBV7-6,.,TRBD2,CASSQAGGTYNEQFF,TGTGCCAGCAGCCAAGCGGGAGGGACCTACAATGAGCAGTTCTTC
TRBJ2-1,TRBV7-3,.,.,CASSPYTADEQFF,TGTGCCAGCAGCCCGTACACAGCGGATGAGCAGTTCTTC
TRBJ2-1,TRBV2,.,TRBD2,CASSEARLAGYNEQFF,TGTGCCAGCAGTGAAGCGCGACTAGCGGGGTACAATGAGCAGTTCTTC
TRBJ2-2,TRBV6-5,once,.,CASTGGNTGELFF,TGTGCCAGCACCGGGGGCAACACCGGGGAGCTGTTTTTT
TRBJ2-2,TRBV19,.,.,CASSTWGRSNTGELFF,TGTGCCAGTAGTACATGGGGGCGTTCGAACACCGGGGAGCTGTTTTTT
TRBJ2-7,TRBV6-6,.,.,CASRKEQFPTYEQYF,TGTGCCAGCAGAAAGGAACAGTTCCCCACCTACGAGCAGTACTTC
TRBJ2-2,TRBV18,.,.,CASSRTPGTAANTGELFF,TGTGCCAGCTCACGGACACCTGGGACGGCCGCAAACACCGGGGAGCTGTTTTTT
TRBJ2-1,TRBV7-3,.,.,CASSIPGNNEQFF,TGTGCCAGCAGCATCCCGGGGAACAATGAGCAGTTCTTC
TRBJ1-3,TRBV7-9,.,.,CASRKDGYSGNTIYF,TGTGCCAGCAGAAAAGACGGGTACTCTGGAAACACCATATATTTT
TRBJ1-5,TRBV30,.,.,CAWSGGSNQPQHF,TGTGCCTGGTCGGGTGGAAGCAATCAGCCCCAGCATTTT
TRBJ2-3,TRBV18,.,.,CASSRLTSTDTQYF,TGTGCCAGCTCACGCCTAACTAGCACAGATACGCAGTATTTT
TRBJ2-7,TRBV28,.,.,CASSLDRLGRFEQYF,TGTGCCAGCAGTTTAGACCGCCTAGGACGCTTCGAGCAGTACTTC
TRBJ2-1,TRBV5-1,.,.,CASGGGNSYNEQFF,TGCGCCAGCGGTGGCGGAAACTCCTACAATGAGCAGTTCTTC
TRBJ2-3,TRBV5-1,.,TRBD2,CASSSQEGTRVHTDTQYF,TGCGCCAGCAGCTCCCAGGAGGGGACTAGAGTTCACACAGATACGCAGTATTTT
TRBJ2-1,TRBV2,.,TRBD2,CASSQTPLAGVNEQFF,TGTGCCAGCTCCCAAACCCCACTAGCGGGAGTTAATGAGCAGTTCTTC
TRBJ1-5,TRBV7-9,.,.,CASSPGEGAQPQHF,TGTGCCAGCAGCCCTGGCGAAGGGGCTCAGCCCCAGCATTTT